This T cell receptor (beta chain) originates from a study of post-analysis software for immune sequencing data. As for the study in general: Relapsing-remitting, secondary progressive and progressive-relapsing forms made up the multiple sclerosis disease courses.

TCR beta cDNA libraries had unique molecular identifiers. One entry per CDR3 protein, called by TCRdb with MiXCR from the PCR reads. The sample includes hundreds of thousands of distinct CDR3 sequences, approximately 30% of them seen just once. V lost 7 bases and J 0 bases, leaving 17 bases between the germline ends. CDR1 and CDR2 from the germline V gene are SQVTM and ANQGSEA. The CDR3 is made up of 15 amino acids. Study-wide results and caveats: Normalized Chao1 diversity was significantly lower in multiple sclerosis patients than in controls. TRBV5-6, TRBV5-1 and TRBV20-1 were among roughly 5 TRBV segments more frequent in patients than controls. Batch-mates among the samples co-clustered strongly by F measure.

This clonotype was seen a handful of times. Its antigen is currently unknown. Source material: blood. The receptor's source is a girl between 10 and 17 years old with multiple sclerosis. The V and J genes are TRBV29-1 and TRBJ2-3; D not resolved. Written as DNA, the CDR3 is TGCAGCGCAGAAACGGGCTTACCTAGCACAGATACGCAGTATTTT. Amino acids: CSAETGLPSTDTQYF.